Below, 14 T cell receptor beta chains from the same sample are listed, as sequenced in a study of CD8+CD57+ T cells in acquired aplastic anemia (dated by TCRdb to between 2017 and 2018). The instrument was an Illumina HiSeq 2000. Genomic DNA was used as template for profiling of TCR beta VDJ combinations and CDR3 sequences. Clones were called with MiXCR by TCRdb after fastp trimmed the public reads at Q25, and only in-frame beta chains were retained. Each record represents a unique CDR3 protein, reported with the most common genes and DNA among its rows. Within this sample are approximately 200,000 distinct CDR3 sequences, with around 66% of them counted one time only. The ten largest clones capture around 46% of the sample. Input material: sorted CD4+, CD8+, or CD8+CD57+ T cells (not recorded which) from PBMCs. The receptors were sampled from a human donor with severe aplastic anemia or a healthy control (not recorded which).

The V gene is TRBV5-4, the J gene TRBJ1-2; D is uncertain. The CDR3 runs to 13 residues. Germline V gene lookup returns CDR1 SGHNT and CDR2 YYREEE (reference sequence). The V end was cut by 9 bases, the J end by 6 bases, with 18 bases between. CDR3 sequence reads: CAIRSSGTDGYTF. CDR3 bases: TGTGCCATCCGGTCCAGCGGCACAGATGGCTACACCTTC. Full variable domain (remainder filled in from reference TRBV5-4 and TRBJ1-2): ETGVTQSPTHLIKTRGQQVTLRCSSQSGHNTVSWYQQALGQGPQFIFQYYREEENGRGNFPPRFSGLQFPNYSSELNVNALELDDSALYLCAIRSSGTDGYTFGSGTRLTVV.

This clonotype was detected ten times or more. The rearrangement joins TRBV9 to TRBJ1-5; tentatively, D is TRBD1 (6 bases). V was cut by 9 bases and J by 15 bases, with 22 bases left in between. The CDR3 sequence is 12 residues long. Germline CDR1 and CDR2: SGDLS and YYNGEE. The CDR3 region has the DNA TGTGCCATACTACCATCAGGGGCCCCTGGGCATTTT. This encodes CAILPSGAPGHF.

This clonotype was seen at least ten times. CDR3 in amino acids: CASSYGQATGNEQFF. The CDR3 DNA follows: TGCGCCAGCAGCTATGGACAGGCGACAGGCAATGAGCAGTTCTTC. This chain joins TRBV5-1 and TRBJ2-1; 7 bases line up with TRBD1. Germline CDR1 is SGHRS and CDR2 is YFSETQ. J gave up 6 bases and V 3 bases, and 9 bases lay outside the gene matches. This CDR3 is 15 amino acids long. The whole variable domain, remainder taken from reference TRBV5-1 and TRBJ2-1, is KAGVTQTPRYLIKTRGQQVTLSCSPISGHRSVSWYQQTPGQGLQFLFEYFSETQRNKGNFPGRFSGRQFSNSRSEMNVSTLELGDSALYLCASSYGQATGNEQFFGPGTRLTVL.

This clonotype was recorded only once. The genes are TRBV20-1 and TRBJ2-1; D is uncertain. The germline V gene encodes CDR1 DFQATT and CDR2 SNEGSKA (reference sequence). V was shortened by 6 bases and J by 6 bases, with 6 bases between the two germline ends. The CDR3 length is 10 residues. CDR3 sequence (DNA): TGCAGTGCAACCCTCAATGAGCAGTTCTTC. It translates to CSATLNEQFF.

The genes are TRBV14 and TRBJ2-1, with D perhaps matching TRBD1 (5 bases). The CDR3 loop spans 19 amino acids. The germline V gene encodes CDR1 SGHDN and CDR2 FVKESK. The V end was cut by 3 bases, the J end by 0 bases, with 21 bases between. CDR3 sequence: CASSQRGAKTDRSYNEQFF. CDR3 nucleotide sequence: TGTGCCAGCAGCCAGCGAGGAGCAAAGACAGACCGCTCCTACAATGAGCAGTTCTTC.

A remark on this clonotype: The junction shows a germline mismatch at one end, possibly a read error. J is TRBJ2-7 and V is TRBV2, with D uncertain. The CDR3 is 11 residues long. The germline V gene has CDR1 SNHLY and CDR2 FYNNEI. The CDR3, as DNA: TGTGCCGGCAGACGGATCTACGAGCAGTACTTC. This gives the protein CAGRRIYEQYF.

J is TRBJ2-7 and V is TRBV7-9, with 8 bases matching TRBD2. Germline assignment: CDR1 SEHNR and CDR2 FQNEAQ (reference sequence). Trimming cost V 8 bases and J 6 bases; bases outside gene matches: 12. This CDR3 region has 14 residues. This CDR3 is CASLKRESLGEQYF. The CDR3 nucleotides read TGTGCCAGCCTTAAGCGGGAGAGCTTGGGCGAGCAGTACTTC.

The chain couples TRBV4-1 to TRBJ2-7; tentative D call: TRBD1 (7 bases). CDR1 MGHRA and CDR2 YSYEKL come from the germline V gene. This CDR3 region has 12 residues. Trimming shortened V by 8 bases and J by 2 bases, and 10 bases separated the two germline ends. CDR3 sequence: CASRGTAYEQYF. In DNA, the CDR3 is TGCGCCAGCCGCGGGACAGCCTACGAGCAGTACTTC.

The J gene is TRBJ2-7, the V gene TRBV10-2; perhaps TRBD1 as D (5 bases). Trimming shortened V by 0 bases and J by 0 bases, and 9 bases separated the two germline ends. Germline V gene sequence: CDR1 WSHSY, CDR2 SAAADI. This CDR3 has 15 residues. CDR3 amino acids: CASSESQDNSYEQYF. The CDR3 bases are TGCGCCAGCAGTGAGTCTCAGGACAACTCCTACGAGCAGTACTTC.

This clonotype was found a few times. This rearrangement joins TRBV20-1 to TRBJ1-2, with D possibly TRBD1 on 6 matching bases. Germline lookup yields CDR1 DFQATT and CDR2 SNEGSKA (reference sequence). V was trimmed by 0 bases and J by 7 bases, leaving 18 bases between them. The CDR3 consists of 15 residues. The CDR3 sequence: CSARDVGGASSGYTF. The CDR3 DNA reads as TGCAGTGCTAGAGATGTGGGGGGCGCGAGTTCTGGCTACACCTTC.

This chain uses TRBV20-1 with TRBJ1-1; D is uncertain. CDR1 DFQATT and CDR2 SNEGSKA come from the germline V gene (reference sequence). V lost 3 bases, J lost 1 base, and 9 bases lay in between. There are 13 residues in the CDR3. CDR3 protein: CSAREYGNTEAFF. The CDR3 region has the DNA TGCAGTGCTAGGGAGTATGGGAACACTGAAGCTTTCTTT.

The CDR3 loop reads CSAQQGVYGYTF. CDR3 nucleotides: TGCAGCGCCCAACAGGGAGTCTATGGCTACACCTTC. This sequence joins TRBV29-1 and TRBJ1-2, with D tentatively TRBD1 (6 bases). Germline values: CDR1 SQVTM, CDR2 ANQGSEA. This CDR3 contains 12 residues. The V end was cut by 7 bases, the J end by 4 bases, with 13 bases between.

The chain recombines TRBV20-1 with TRBJ2-7; 12 nucleotides line up with TRBD2. The CDR3 totals 16 residues. The ends lost 6 bases at V and 2 bases at J; junction bases unmatched: 11. Germline CDR1 reads DFQATT; CDR2 reads SNEGSKA (reference sequence). The CDR3 bases are TGCAGTGCAAGACTAGCGGGAGCGAAGATTGCCTACGAGCAGTACTTC. It specifies CSARLAGAKIAYEQYF.

The V gene is TRBV3-1, the J gene TRBJ1-6; TRBD1 is a possible D gene (5 bases). V was trimmed by 1 base and J by 10 bases, leaving 17 bases between them. Germline CDR1 is LGHDT and CDR2 is YNNKEL (reference sequence). There are 16 residues in the CDR3. Here the CDR3 reads CASSQGERRQSSPLHF. In DNA form, the CDR3 reads TGTGCCAGCAGCCAAGGCGAGCGGAGACAGTCATCACCCCTCCACTTT.